These T cell receptor beta chains were read from a single sample in a study of T cell repertoires in cytomegalovirus infection. One entry per CDR3 protein, called by TCRdb with MiXCR from the reads. Of fewer than 250,000 distinct CDR3 sequences in the sample, roughly an eighth were seen once. Sequences were obtained from PBMCs. These receptors all stem from a human donor in good health (CMV status not recorded). Some clones in this sample may be carry-over from other donors' samples. CDR3s include the opening cysteine and the closing phenylalanine or tryptophan. D genes are given only for firm matches. A clone size is listed for some rows: how often the clone was seen (once, few, many), or a class if it is expanded.

J gene: TRBJ2-5; V gene: TRBV7-2; clone size: -; D gene: -; CDR3 DNA: TGTGCCAGCAGCGGCCAGGTGGGCCAAGAGACCCAGTACTTC; CDR3 protein: CASSGQVGQETQYF
J gene: TRBJ2-1; V gene: TRBV7-9; clone size: few; D gene: -; CDR3 DNA: TGTGCCAGCAGCGACCGAAAGGCCATTAGCTCCTACAATGAGCAGTTCTTC; CDR3 protein: CASSDRKAISSYNEQFF
J gene: TRBJ2-1; V gene: TRBV2; clone size: few; D gene: -; CDR3 DNA: TGTGCCAGCAGTTGGGACGATTACAATGAGCAGTTCTTC; CDR3 protein: CASSWDDYNEQFF
J gene: TRBJ2-2; V gene: TRBV7-2; clone size: many; D gene: TRBD2; CDR3 DNA: TGTGCCAGCAGAACCAGGACTAGCGGGACGAACACCGGGGAGCTGTTTTTT; CDR3 protein: CASRTRTSGTNTGELFF
J gene: TRBJ2-1; V gene: TRBV28; clone size: many; D gene: -; CDR3 DNA: TGTGCCAGCAGTTTGGTTTCTGAGAGATTCGACAATGAGCAGTTCTTC; CDR3 protein: CASSLVSERFDNEQFF
J gene: TRBJ1-2; V gene: TRBV12-3/TRBV12-4; clone size: -; D gene: -; CDR3 DNA: TGTGCCAGCAGTTGGAACCAGGGTTCAGGCTACACCTTC; CDR3 protein: CASSWNQGSGYTF
J gene: TRBJ1-6; V gene: TRBV19; clone size: -; D gene: TRBD1; CDR3 DNA: TGTGCCAGTACCCCCATGGCAGGGGGAAATTCACCCCTCCACTTT; CDR3 protein: CASTPMAGGNSPLHF
J gene: TRBJ2-3; V gene: TRBV5-5; clone size: many; D gene: TRBD1; CDR3 DNA: TGTGCCAGCAGCTTCGCCGGGACAGGGTATGCAGATACGCAGTATTTT; CDR3 protein: CASSFAGTGYADTQYF
J gene: TRBJ1-3; V gene: TRBV3-1; clone size: many; D gene: -; CDR3 DNA: TGTGCCAGCAGCCAAGATCGCGGGCAGGCCGGCTCTGGAAACACCATATATTTT; CDR3 protein: CASSQDRGQAGSGNTIYF
J gene: TRBJ2-4; V gene: TRBV20-1; clone size: few; D gene: -; CDR3 DNA: TGCAGTGGGGCACGGACGGCTGCCAAAAACATTCAGTACTTC; CDR3 protein: CSGARTAAKNIQYF
J gene: TRBJ1-1; V gene: TRBV7-2; clone size: -; D gene: -; CDR3 DNA: TGTGCCAGCAGCTTAGCGCGGGTCACCCGGAACACTGAAGCTTTCTTT; CDR3 protein: CASSLARVTRNTEAFF
J gene: TRBJ1-1; V gene: TRBV6-6; clone size: -; D gene: -; CDR3 DNA: TGTGCCAGCAGTTACTCCAGAGAACGAATGAACACTGAAGCTTTCTTT; CDR3 protein: CASSYSRERMNTEAFF
J gene: TRBJ2-7; V gene: TRBV19; clone size: many; D gene: TRBD1; CDR3 DNA: TGTGCCAGTAAGGGGACAGAAAGCTCCTACGAGCAGTACTTC; CDR3 protein: CASKGTESSYEQYF
J gene: TRBJ2-2; V gene: TRBV29-1; clone size: few; D gene: -; CDR3 DNA: TGCAGCGTTGAAGATCCCCAGGGGATCGCCGGGGAGCTGTTTTTT; CDR3 protein: CSVEDPQGIAGELFF
J gene: TRBJ2-1; V gene: TRBV6-1; clone size: -; D gene: -; CDR3 DNA: TGTGCCAGCAGTGTCTTTAACAATGAGCAGTTCTTC; CDR3 protein: CASSVFNNEQFF
J gene: TRBJ1-1; V gene: TRBV5-1; clone size: few; D gene: TRBD1; CDR3 DNA: TGCGCCAGCAGCTGGGGGACAGAGTCGAACACTGAAGCTTTCTTT; CDR3 protein: CASSWGTESNTEAFF
J gene: TRBJ2-2; V gene: TRBV19; clone size: many; D gene: TRBD2; CDR3 DNA: TGTGCCAGTAGTATGAAGGGACTAGCGGGAAGTACCGGGGAGCTGTTTTTT; CDR3 protein: CASSMKGLAGSTGELFF
J gene: TRBJ1-2; V gene: TRBV29-1; clone size: few; D gene: TRBD1; CDR3 DNA: TGCAGCGTTGAAACTACGACAGGGTTTGGCTACACCTTC; CDR3 protein: CSVETTTGFGYTF
J gene: TRBJ2-7; V gene: TRBV27; clone size: few; D gene: TRBD1; CDR3 DNA: TGTGCCAGCAGGGCGACAGGGCGGAGAGACGAGCAGTACTTC; CDR3 protein: CASRATGRRDEQYF
J gene: TRBJ1-3; V gene: TRBV7-2; clone size: many; D gene: TRBD1; CDR3 DNA: TGTGCCAGCAGCCAAACAGGGGTTGGAAACACCATATATTTT; CDR3 protein: CASSQTGVGNTIYF
J gene: TRBJ1-6; V gene: TRBV12-3/TRBV12-4; clone size: few; D gene: -; CDR3 DNA: TGTGCCAGCAGTTTAAGGGACCATAATTCACCCCTCCACTTT; CDR3 protein: CASSLRDHNSPLHF
J gene: TRBJ1-4; V gene: TRBV19; clone size: many; D gene: TRBD1; CDR3 DNA: TGTGCCAGTTCTGACGGGACAGGGTGGGGAAAACTGTTTTTT; CDR3 protein: CASSDGTGWGKLFF
J gene: TRBJ2-3; V gene: TRBV20-1; clone size: -; D gene: TRBD2; CDR3 DNA: TGCAGTGCGAGACTAGCGGGAGCGAACACAGATACGCAGTATTTT; CDR3 protein: CSARLAGANTDTQYF
J gene: TRBJ1-1; V gene: TRBV7-2; clone size: many; D gene: TRBD1; CDR3 DNA: TGTGCCAGCAGCCAGGGGGGCTACGGCACTGAAGCTTTCTTT; CDR3 protein: CASSQGGYGTEAFF
J gene: TRBJ1-1; V gene: TRBV20-1; clone size: few; D gene: -; CDR3 DNA: TGCAGTGCTAGAAGGGACTCGGACACTGAAGCTTTCTTT; CDR3 protein: CSARRDSDTEAFF
J gene: TRBJ1-1; V gene: TRBV6-2/TRBV6-3; clone size: many; D gene: -; CDR3 DNA: TGTGCCAGCAGAGAACTACTCAGGGAGGCTTTCTTT; CDR3 protein: CASRELLREAFF
J gene: TRBJ1-5; V gene: TRBV7-2; clone size: many; D gene: -; CDR3 DNA: TGTGCCAGCAGCTTAGTGTTGGGTGCTCAGCCCCAGCATTTT; CDR3 protein: CASSLVLGAQPQHF
J gene: TRBJ1-5; V gene: TRBV5-6; clone size: few; D gene: -; CDR3 DNA: TGTGCCAGCAGCTCCCTCAGGTATAGCAATCAGCCCCAGCATTTT; CDR3 protein: CASSSLRYSNQPQHF
J gene: TRBJ1-1; V gene: TRBV7-2; clone size: many; D gene: TRBD1; CDR3 DNA: TGTGCCAGCGGTCTGACAGGGAGGAACACTGAAGCTTTCTTT; CDR3 protein: CASGLTGRNTEAFF
J gene: TRBJ1-1; V gene: TRBV6-1; clone size: many; D gene: TRBD1; CDR3 DNA: TGTGCCAGCAGCGACCAGACAGGGAGGTACACTGAAGCTTTCTTT; CDR3 protein: CASSDQTGRYTEAFF
J gene: TRBJ1-2; V gene: TRBV7-2; clone size: many; D gene: TRBD1; CDR3 DNA: TGTGCCAGCAGCTCCGGGACAGGGGTTGGCGGCTACACCTTC; CDR3 protein: CASSSGTGVGGYTF
J gene: TRBJ2-5; V gene: TRBV7-2; clone size: many; D gene: -; CDR3 DNA: TGTGCCAGCAGCTTGGAACGGCGGACCCAGTACTTC; CDR3 protein: CASSLERRTQYF
J gene: TRBJ2-2; V gene: TRBV28; clone size: few; D gene: -; CDR3 DNA: TGTGCCAGCATCTCACAGACAGACCCAAGGAAATACACCGGGGAGCTGTTTTTT; CDR3 protein: CASISQTDPRKYTGELFF
J gene: TRBJ2-7; V gene: TRBV20-1; clone size: -; D gene: -; CDR3 DNA: TGCAGTGGAGGGGGCGGGGGTAGGGACGAGCAGTACTTC; CDR3 protein: CSGGGGGRDEQYF
J gene: TRBJ1-1; V gene: TRBV7-9; clone size: -; D gene: -; CDR3 DNA: TGTGCCAGCAGCTTAGAAAAAGGGGCGGGCACTGAAGCTTTCTTT; CDR3 protein: CASSLEKGAGTEAFF
J gene: TRBJ2-7; V gene: TRBV7-9; clone size: -; D gene: TRBD1; CDR3 DNA: TGTGCCAGCAGCTTCCTAACAGGGGCCGAGCAGTACTTC; CDR3 protein: CASSFLTGAEQYF
J gene: TRBJ2-2; V gene: TRBV4-3; clone size: -; D gene: TRBD2; CDR3 DNA: TGCGCCAGCAGCCGAGGACTAGCGGGGGCCGCAAACACCGGGGAGCTGTTTTTT; CDR3 protein: CASSRGLAGAANTGELFF
J gene: TRBJ1-5; V gene: TRBV2; clone size: many; D gene: -; CDR3 DNA: TGTGCCAGCAGTGCAAGGGGTGGCAATCAGCCCCAGCATTTT; CDR3 protein: CASSARGGNQPQHF
J gene: TRBJ2-1; V gene: TRBV7-9; clone size: many; D gene: TRBD2; CDR3 DNA: TGTGCCAGCAGCCTAGGGGCTAGCGGGAGTTCTGCTGAGCAGTTCTTC; CDR3 protein: CASSLGASGSSAEQFF
J gene: TRBJ2-3; V gene: TRBV2; clone size: -; D gene: TRBD2; CDR3 DNA: TGTGCCAGCAGTCCCGGGGGGGCGAGCGGCACAGATACGCAGTATTTT; CDR3 protein: CASSPGGASGTDTQYF
J gene: TRBJ1-1; V gene: TRBV12-3/TRBV12-4; clone size: -; D gene: -; CDR3 DNA: TGTGCCAGCAGTTTTACGAACCCAAACCAAGCTTTCTTT; CDR3 protein: CASSFTNPNQAFF
J gene: TRBJ2-3; V gene: TRBV20-1; clone size: -; D gene: -; CDR3 DNA: TGCAGTGCTACGACCCCGGGCGCCGCAGATACGCAGTATTTT; CDR3 protein: CSATTPGAADTQYF
J gene: TRBJ2-5; V gene: TRBV29-1; clone size: -; D gene: -; CDR3 DNA: TGCAGCGTCAAGATTTTGGCGGAGGAGACCCAGTACTTC; CDR3 protein: CSVKILAEETQYF
J gene: TRBJ1-5; V gene: TRBV29-1; clone size: -; D gene: -; CDR3 DNA: TGCAGCGTTGGGGGGGTTAATCAGCCCCAGCATTTT; CDR3 protein: CSVGGVNQPQHF
J gene: TRBJ2-7; V gene: TRBV5-1; clone size: -; D gene: -; CDR3 DNA: TGCGCCAGCAGCTTGGCCCAGGGGTCGAACGAGCAGTACTTC; CDR3 protein: CASSLAQGSNEQYF
J gene: TRBJ1-1; V gene: TRBV3-1; clone size: few; D gene: -; CDR3 DNA: TGTGCCAGCAGCCTACGACAGGCCATGAACACTGAAGCTTTCTTT; CDR3 protein: CASSLRQAMNTEAFF